The rows below give T cell receptor beta chains drawn from one sample of a study of blood T cells in healthy people across ages. TCRdb itself ran the 5' RACE reads through MiXCR, one entry per CDR3 protein. The repertoire holds hundreds of thousands of distinct CDR3 sequences, with 45% to 70% as singletons. The sequencing sample was made of blood. The source is a man aged 35-49 years in good health. Both conserved end residues are part of each CDR3. The D gene is left open where the match is weak. Clone size, where shown, is once, few, many, or a class for clones that have expanded.

-,-,TRBV28,TRBJ1-1,CASSLPVGTEAFF,TGTGCCAGCAGTCTACCAGTGGGGACTGAAGCTTTCTTT
TRBD1,-,TRBV20-1,TRBJ1-1,CSATHDRGLRTEAFF,TGCAGTGCAACGCACGACAGGGGCTTGAGGACTGAAGCTTTCTTT
TRBD1,-,TRBV5-1,TRBJ1-5,CASSPGTATLNQPQHF,TGCGCCAGCAGCCCCGGGACAGCAACCCTCAATCAGCCCCAGCATTTT
-,-,TRBV4-3,TRBJ1-6,CASSQVGTGNSPLHF,TGCGCCAGCAGCCAAGTAGGCACTGGAAATTCACCCCTCCACTTT
TRBD1,-,TRBV29-1,TRBJ1-5,CSVAGTGSSNQPQHF,TGCAGCGTTGCAGGGACAGGGTCAAGCAATCAGCCCCAGCATTTT
TRBD1,-,TRBV5-1,TRBJ2-3,CASSSWTGDTDTQYF,TGCGCCAGCAGCTCATGGACAGGGGACACAGATACGCAGTATTTT
-,-,TRBV21-1,TRBJ2-1,CPSTFPIPLGGGSYNEQFF,TGTCCCAGCACCTTCCCTATCCCACTTGGCGGGGGATCCTACAATGAGCAGTTCTTC
TRBD2,-,TRBV5-6,TRBJ2-1,CASSFQVGGWNEQFF,TGTGCCAGCAGCTTCCAAGTCGGGGGGTGGAATGAGCAGTTCTTC
TRBD2,-,TRBV13,TRBJ2-3,CASGLAGTDTQYF,TGTGCCAGCGGGCTAGCGGGAACAGATACGCAGTATTTT
-,-,TRBV29-1,TRBJ1-1,CSVISETGGNTEAFF,TGCAGCGTTATTTCCGAAACAGGAGGTAACACTGAAGCTTTCTTT
TRBD1,-,TRBV20-1,TRBJ1-4,CSARDTGVEKLFF,TGCAGTGCTAGAGATACAGGGGTGGAAAAACTGTTTTTT
TRBD2,-,TRBV20-1,TRBJ2-1,CSAYRTSGGGEQFF,TGCAGTGCTTATAGGACTAGCGGGGGGGGAGAGCAGTTCTTC
-,few,TRBV29-1,TRBJ2-3,CSVARSVGTDTQYF,TGCAGCGTAGCCCGTTCAGTGGGCACAGATACGCAGTATTTT
TRBD2,-,TRBV7-9,TRBJ2-5,CATGRVGIETQYF,TGTGCCACAGGGAGGGTAGGAATCGAGACCCAGTACTTC
TRBD1,-,TRBV6-5,TRBJ2-4,CASSYGDRAPIAKNIQYF,TGTGCCAGCAGTTACGGGGACAGGGCACCCATCGCCAAAAACATTCAGTACTTC
-,-,TRBV9,TRBJ1-6,CASSVGHSYNSPLHF,TGTGCCAGCAGCGTAGGGCACAGTTATAATTCACCCCTCCACTTT
-,few,TRBV5-1,TRBJ2-7,CASPTVDYEQYF,TGCGCCAGCCCTACAGTGGACTACGAGCAGTACTTC
-,-,TRBV28,TRBJ1-5,CASRGHEGLGGNQPQHF,TGTGCCAGCAGGGGACATGAGGGGCTAGGGGGCAATCAGCCCCAGCATTTT
TRBD1,-,TRBV5-1,TRBJ2-1,CASSFTEDRVLYEQFF,TGCGCCAGCAGCTTCACAGAGGACAGGGTGCTCTATGAGCAGTTCTTC
TRBD1,few,TRBV2,TRBJ1-5,CASRKGTGNNQPQHF,TGTGCCAGCAGGAAGGGGACAGGAAACAATCAGCCCCAGCATTTT
TRBD2,-,TRBV6-6,TRBJ2-1,CASSHAGGRVEQFF,TGTGCCAGCAGTCATGCGGGGGGCAGGGTGGAGCAGTTCTTC
-,-,TRBV7-2,TRBJ2-2,CASSLMGSSNTGELFF,TGTGCCAGCAGCTTAATGGGATCTTCGAACACCGGGGAGCTGTTTTTT
-,-,TRBV15,TRBJ2-3,CATSSPNSPDTQYF,TGTGCCACCAGCAGCCCCAATAGCCCCGATACGCAGTATTTT
TRBD2,-,TRBV7-2,TRBJ2-7,CASSLVGTSILNEQYF,TGTGCCAGCAGCTTAGTAGGGACTAGCATCCTCAATGAGCAGTACTTC
-,many,TRBV5-1,TRBJ2-7,CASSPGSQGGEQYF,TGCGCCAGCAGCCCGGGAAGTCAGGGCGGTGAGCAGTACTTC